This TCR beta chain was recorded in a study of glioma-infiltrating T cells after dendritic cell vaccination. Across the whole study: Autologous tumor lysate-pulsed dendritic cell vaccination was given between about 2002 and 2012.

TCRB CDR3 was amplified from 2 ug genomic DNA or less. TCRdb's copy holds only in-frame clones and misses some; the assay was immunoSEQ multiplex PCR. The sample contains about 50,000 clones, more than 70% of which appear only once. Germline-derived CDR1 and CDR2 are SGHTA and FQGNSA. This CDR3 contains 14 residues. Trimming removed 5 bases from V and 2 bases from J, with 11 bases in between. Regarding time point: after dendritic cell vaccination, including at tumor progression/relapse. The chain employs TRBV7-2 and TRBJ2-3, with D maybe TRBD2 (5 bases). This clonotype originated in a human donor with glioblastoma. The sequenced sample was blood, obtained after dendritic cell vaccination. The CDR3 region has the DNA TGTGCCAGCAGCAGTGGGAGTACCACAGATACGCAGTATTTT. Amino acids: CASSSGSTTDTQYF.